This TCR beta chain derives from a study of early T cells in non-severe SARS-CoV-2 infection. CDR3 length: 16 residues. Whole-study findings and limits: Comparison of clonotypes with VDJdb favored anti-spike CD8 responses while missing private and CD4 specificities.

One entry per CDR3 protein results from TCRdb running MiXCR on the 5' RACE reads. The sample has around 57,000 distinct CDR3 sequences, about a tenth seen once. This clonotype was picked up many times. What it binds is unknown. The sequence derives from an adult who was a healthcare worker with PCR-confirmed SARS-CoV-2 infection or an uninfected control (not recorded which). J is TRBJ1-4 and V is TRBV21-1; the table's D call of TRBD1 was not tested on the DNA. TRBV21-1 is annotated as a pseudogene. The sequenced material came from whole blood. The CDR3 is CASRADREKNNEKLFF. DNA for the CDR3: TGTGCCAGCAGAGCAGACAGGGAAAAAAATAATGAAAAACTGTTTTTT.